This T cell receptor beta chain came from a study of blood T cell repertoires in COVID-19. Study context: The United States, Italy and Spain were the sources of the acute and convalescent COVID-19 samples.

The method was immunoSEQ multiplex PCR; TCRdb's version includes in-frame clones alone and lacks a portion of them. The sample lists approximately 450,000 clones, around 89% occurring once. Germline assignment: CDR1 SGHVS and CDR2 FNYEAQ. V lost 4 bases, J lost 5 bases, and 9 bases stayed unmatched. The CDR3 is 16 residues long. The specimen sequenced was PBMCs or T cells enriched from blood (not recorded which). The rearrangement uses TRBV7-6 and TRBJ2-5; TRBD2 aligns across 11 bases. The sequence was collected from a man aged 25-40 years who had recovered from COVID-19. The CDR3 here is CASSSTLAGGWETQYF. The CDR3, as DNA: TGTGCCAGCAGCTCCACTCTAGCGGGAGGTTGGGAGACCCAGTACTTC.